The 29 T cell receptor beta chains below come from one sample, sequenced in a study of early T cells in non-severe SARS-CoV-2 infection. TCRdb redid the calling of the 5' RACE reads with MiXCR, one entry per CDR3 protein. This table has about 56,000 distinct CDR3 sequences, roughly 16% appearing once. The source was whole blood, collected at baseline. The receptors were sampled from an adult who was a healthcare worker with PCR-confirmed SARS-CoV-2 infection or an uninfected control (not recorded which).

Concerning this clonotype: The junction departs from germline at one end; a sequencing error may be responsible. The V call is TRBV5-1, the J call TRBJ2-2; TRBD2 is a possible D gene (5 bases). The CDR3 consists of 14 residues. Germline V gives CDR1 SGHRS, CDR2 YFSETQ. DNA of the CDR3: TGCGCCAGCAGCCTCGGGTTAAACACCGGGGAGCTGGTTTTT. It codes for CASSLGLNTGELVF.

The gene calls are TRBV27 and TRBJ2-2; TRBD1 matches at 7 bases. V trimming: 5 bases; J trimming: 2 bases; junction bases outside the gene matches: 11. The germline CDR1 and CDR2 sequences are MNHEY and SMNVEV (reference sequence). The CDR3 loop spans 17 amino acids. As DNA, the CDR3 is TGTGCCAGCAGTAACCGTATCCGGGACAGAAACACCGGGGAGCTGTTTTTT. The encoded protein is CASSNRIRDRNTGELFF.

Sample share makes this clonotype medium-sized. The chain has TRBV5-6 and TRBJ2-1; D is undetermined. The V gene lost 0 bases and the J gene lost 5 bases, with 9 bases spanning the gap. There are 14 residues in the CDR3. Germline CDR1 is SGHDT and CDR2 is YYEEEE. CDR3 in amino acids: CASSLGVNDNEQFF. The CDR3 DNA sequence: TGTGCCAGCAGCTTGGGAGTAAACGACAATGAGCAGTTCTTC.

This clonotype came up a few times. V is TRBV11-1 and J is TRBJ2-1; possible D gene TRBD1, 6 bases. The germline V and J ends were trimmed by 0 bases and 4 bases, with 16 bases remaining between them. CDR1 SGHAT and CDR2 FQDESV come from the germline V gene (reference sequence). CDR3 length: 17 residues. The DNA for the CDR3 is TGTGCCAGCAGCTTAGCCCCCTGGACAGAAAATTACAATGAGCAGTTCTTC. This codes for CASSLAPWTENYNEQFF.

Here the CDR3 DNA reads TGTGCCAGCAGACCACAGGGGGCGGCTTATGGCTACACCTTC. This sequence encodes CASRPQGAAYGYTF. V gene TRBV27 combines with J gene TRBJ1-2; TRBD1 aligns across 9 bases. CDR1 is MNHEY, CDR2 SMNVEV, per germline (reference sequence). The CDR3 length is 14 residues. V was pared by 6 bases and J by 5 bases, with 7 bases of the junction left unmatched.

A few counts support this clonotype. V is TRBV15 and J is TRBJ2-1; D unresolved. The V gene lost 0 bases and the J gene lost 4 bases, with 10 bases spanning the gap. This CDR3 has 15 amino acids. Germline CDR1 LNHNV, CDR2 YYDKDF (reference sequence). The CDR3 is CATSREGSPYNEQFF. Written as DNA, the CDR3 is TGTGCCACCAGCAGAGAGGGCAGCCCGTACAATGAGCAGTTCTTC.

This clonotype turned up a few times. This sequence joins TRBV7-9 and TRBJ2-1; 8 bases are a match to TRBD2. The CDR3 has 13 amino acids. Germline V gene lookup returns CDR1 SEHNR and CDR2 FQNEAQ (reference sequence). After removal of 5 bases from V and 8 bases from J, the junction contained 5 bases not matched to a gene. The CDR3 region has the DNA TGTGCCAGCAGCCCGGGGACTAGTTATGAGCAGTTCTTC. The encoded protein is CASSPGTSYEQFF.

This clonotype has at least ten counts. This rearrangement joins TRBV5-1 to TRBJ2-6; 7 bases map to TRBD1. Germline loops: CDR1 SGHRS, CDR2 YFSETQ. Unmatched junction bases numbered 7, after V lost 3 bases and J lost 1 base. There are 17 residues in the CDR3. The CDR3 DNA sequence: TGCGCCAGCAGCTGGGCAGGGGGAACTTCTGGGGCCAACGTCCTGACTTTC. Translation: CASSWAGGTSGANVLTF.

CDR3 nucleotide sequence: TGCGCCAGCAGTCAACCGACTAGGCAGTACTTC. Amino acid sequence: CASSQPTRQYF. The V gene is TRBV23-1, the J gene TRBJ2-7, with D perhaps TRBD2 (6 bases). TRBV23-1 is designated an ORF whose function remains uncertain. V lost 2 bases, J lost 9 bases, and 8 bases lay in between. This CDR3 is built from 11 residues.

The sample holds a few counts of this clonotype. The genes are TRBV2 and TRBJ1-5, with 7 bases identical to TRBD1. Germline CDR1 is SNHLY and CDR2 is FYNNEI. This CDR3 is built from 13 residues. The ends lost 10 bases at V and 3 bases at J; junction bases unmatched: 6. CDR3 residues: CATQGDNNQPQHF. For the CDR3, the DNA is TGTGCCACCCAGGGGGATAACAATCAGCCCCAGCATTTT.

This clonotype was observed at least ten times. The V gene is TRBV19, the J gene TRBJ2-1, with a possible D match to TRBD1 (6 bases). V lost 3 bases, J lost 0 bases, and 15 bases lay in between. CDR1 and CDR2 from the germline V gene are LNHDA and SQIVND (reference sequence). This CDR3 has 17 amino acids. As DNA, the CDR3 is TGTGCCAGTAGTATTATGACAGGTCCTAGCTCCTACAATGAGCAGTTCTTC. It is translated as CASSIMTGPSSYNEQFF.

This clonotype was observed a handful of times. The CDR3 coding sequence is TGTGCCAGCAGTGGATTCGGACGGACACAAGAGACCCAGTACTTC. Its translation is CASSGFGRTQETQYF. The rearrangement uses TRBV27 and TRBJ2-5, with D perhaps TRBD1 (5 bases). The CDR3 contains 15 residues. Trimming cost V 5 bases and J 2 bases, with 15 bases left between them. The germline CDR1 and CDR2 sequences are MNHEY and SMNVEV (reference sequence).

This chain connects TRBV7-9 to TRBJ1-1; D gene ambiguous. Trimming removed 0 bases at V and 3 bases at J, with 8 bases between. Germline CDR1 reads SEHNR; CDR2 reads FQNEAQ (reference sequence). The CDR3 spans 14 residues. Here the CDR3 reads CASSLAVRDTEAFF. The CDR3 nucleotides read TGTGCCAGCAGCTTAGCGGTTCGGGACACTGAAGCTTTCTTT.

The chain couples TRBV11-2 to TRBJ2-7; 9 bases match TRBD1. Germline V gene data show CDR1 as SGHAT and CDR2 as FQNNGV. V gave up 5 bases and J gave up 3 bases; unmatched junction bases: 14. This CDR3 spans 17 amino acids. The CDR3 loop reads CASSRIQDRGRLYEQYF. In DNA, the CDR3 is TGTGCCAGCAGCCGCATCCAGGACAGGGGCCGCCTCTACGAGCAGTACTTC.

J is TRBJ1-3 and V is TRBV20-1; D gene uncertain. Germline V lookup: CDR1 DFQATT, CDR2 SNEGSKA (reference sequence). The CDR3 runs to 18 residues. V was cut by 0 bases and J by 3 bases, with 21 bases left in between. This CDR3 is CSARDSVGGAGLGNTIYF. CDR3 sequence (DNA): TGCAGTGCTAGAGATTCGGTCGGAGGAGCCGGACTTGGAAACACCATATATTTT.

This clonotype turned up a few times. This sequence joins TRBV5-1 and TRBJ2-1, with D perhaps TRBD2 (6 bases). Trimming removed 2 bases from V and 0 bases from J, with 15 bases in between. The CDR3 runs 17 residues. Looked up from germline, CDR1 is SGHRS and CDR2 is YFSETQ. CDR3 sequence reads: CASSFTPGLSSYNEQFF. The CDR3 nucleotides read TGCGCCAGCAGCTTCACTCCGGGACTGAGCTCCTACAATGAGCAGTTCTTC.

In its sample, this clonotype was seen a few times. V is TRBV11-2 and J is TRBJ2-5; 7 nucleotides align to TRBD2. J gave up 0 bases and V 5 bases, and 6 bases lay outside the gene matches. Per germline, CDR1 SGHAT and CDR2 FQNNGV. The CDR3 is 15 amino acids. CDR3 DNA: TGTGCCAGCAGCCCTAAAGCGGGGAACCAAGAGACCCAGTACTTC. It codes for CASSPKAGNQETQYF.

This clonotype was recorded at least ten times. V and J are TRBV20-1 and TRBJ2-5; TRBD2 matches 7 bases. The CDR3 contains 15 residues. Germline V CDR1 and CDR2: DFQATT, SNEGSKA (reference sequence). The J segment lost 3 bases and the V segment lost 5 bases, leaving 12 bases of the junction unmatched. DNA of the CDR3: TGCAGTGCTGAGACGGCGGGAGACCCGAAAGAGACCCAGTACTTC. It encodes CSAETAGDPKETQYF.

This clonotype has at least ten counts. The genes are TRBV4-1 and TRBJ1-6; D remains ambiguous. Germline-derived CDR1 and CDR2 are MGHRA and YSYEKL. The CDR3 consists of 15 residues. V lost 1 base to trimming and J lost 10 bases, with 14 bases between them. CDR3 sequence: CASSQVSTLPSPLHF. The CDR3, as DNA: TGCGCCAGCAGCCAAGTGTCTACCCTGCCCTCACCCCTCCACTTT.

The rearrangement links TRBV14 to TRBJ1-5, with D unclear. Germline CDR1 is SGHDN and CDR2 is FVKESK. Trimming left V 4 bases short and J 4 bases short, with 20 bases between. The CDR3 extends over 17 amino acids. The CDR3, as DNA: TGTGCCAGCAGCCTCACCCCCCCCTCGGGCTGGAATCAGCCCCAGCATTTT. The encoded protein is CASSLTPPSGWNQPQHF.

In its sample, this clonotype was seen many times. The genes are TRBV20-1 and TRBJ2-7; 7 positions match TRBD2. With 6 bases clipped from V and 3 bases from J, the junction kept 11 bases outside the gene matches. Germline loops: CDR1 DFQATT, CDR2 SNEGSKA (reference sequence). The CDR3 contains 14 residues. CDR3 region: CSARNAGEDYEQYF. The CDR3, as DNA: TGCAGTGCCCGGAACGCGGGGGAGGACTACGAGCAGTACTTC.

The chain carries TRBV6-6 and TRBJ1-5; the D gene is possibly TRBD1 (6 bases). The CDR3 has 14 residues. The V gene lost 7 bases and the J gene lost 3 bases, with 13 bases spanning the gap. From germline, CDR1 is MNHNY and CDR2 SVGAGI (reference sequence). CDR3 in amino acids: CASTTTGPNQPQHF. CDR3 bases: TGTGCCAGCACCACGACAGGTCCCAATCAGCCCCAGCATTTT.

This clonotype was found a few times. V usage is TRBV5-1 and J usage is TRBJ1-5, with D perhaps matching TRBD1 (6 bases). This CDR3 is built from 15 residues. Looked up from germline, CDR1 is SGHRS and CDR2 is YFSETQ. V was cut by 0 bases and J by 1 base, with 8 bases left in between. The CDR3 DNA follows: TGCGCCAGCAGCTTGGGAGGGACAAGCAATCAGCCCCAGCATTTT. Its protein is CASSLGGTSNQPQHF.

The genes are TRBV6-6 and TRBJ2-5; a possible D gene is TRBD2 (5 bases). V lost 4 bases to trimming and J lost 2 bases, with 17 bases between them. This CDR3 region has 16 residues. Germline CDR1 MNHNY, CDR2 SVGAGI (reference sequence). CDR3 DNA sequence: TGTGCCAGCAGTTGGCCCCGAACGACGGGACAAGAGACCCAGTACTTC. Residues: CASSWPRTTGQETQYF.

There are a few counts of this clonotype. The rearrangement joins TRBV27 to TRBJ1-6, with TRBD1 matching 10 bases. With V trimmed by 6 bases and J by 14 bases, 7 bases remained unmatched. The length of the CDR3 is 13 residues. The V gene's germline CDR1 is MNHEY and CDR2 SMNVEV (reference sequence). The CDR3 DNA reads TGTGCCAGCAGCCGGGACAGGGGAAACGCCCTCCACTTT. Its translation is CASSRDRGNALHF.

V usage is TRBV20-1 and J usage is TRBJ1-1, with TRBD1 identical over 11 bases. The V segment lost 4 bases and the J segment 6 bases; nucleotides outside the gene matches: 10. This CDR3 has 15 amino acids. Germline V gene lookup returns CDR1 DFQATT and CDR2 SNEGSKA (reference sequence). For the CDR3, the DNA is TGCAGTGCTACGCACCCGGGACAGGGGGTTTCTGAAGCTTTCTTT. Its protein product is CSATHPGQGVSEAFF.

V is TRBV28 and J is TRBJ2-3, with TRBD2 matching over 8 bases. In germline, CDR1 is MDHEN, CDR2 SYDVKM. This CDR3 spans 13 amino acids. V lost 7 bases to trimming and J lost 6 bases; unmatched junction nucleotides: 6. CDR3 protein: CASNQPGGDTQYF. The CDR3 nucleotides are TGTGCCAGCAATCAGCCGGGGGGGGATACGCAGTATTTT.

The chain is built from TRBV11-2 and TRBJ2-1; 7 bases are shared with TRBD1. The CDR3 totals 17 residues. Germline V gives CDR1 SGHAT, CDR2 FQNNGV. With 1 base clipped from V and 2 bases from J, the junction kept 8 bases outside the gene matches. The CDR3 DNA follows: TGTGCCAGCAGCTTAGTTTCTGGCCAGGGGGCCTACAATGAGCAGTTCTTC. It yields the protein CASSLVSGQGAYNEQFF.

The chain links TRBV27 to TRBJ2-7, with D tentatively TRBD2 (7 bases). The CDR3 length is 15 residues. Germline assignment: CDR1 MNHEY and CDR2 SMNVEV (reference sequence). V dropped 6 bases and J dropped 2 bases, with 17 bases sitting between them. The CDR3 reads CASRRKREGAYEQYF. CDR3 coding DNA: TGTGCCAGCAGGCGCAAGAGGGAGGGGGCCTACGAGCAGTACTTC.